These 6 T cell receptor beta chains were sequenced from one sample in a study of T cell responses to AZD1222 COVID-19 vaccine. Produced via immunoSEQ multiplex PCR; TCRdb's table is partial and in-frame only. Altogether under 150,000 clones are present, about 93% being singletons, with the ten largest covering approximately 5.4%. The material sequenced was peripheral blood, taken on day 0 of AZD1222 vaccination. All receptors derive from an adult in good health.

CDR3: CASSQGIGQPQHF. CDR3 bases: TGTGCCAGCTCCCAGGGGATTGGTCAGCCCCAGCATTTT. This rearrangement joins TRBV7-6 to TRBJ1-5, with TRBD1 as a possible D gene (6 bases). Germline V gene sequence: CDR1 SGHVS, CDR2 FNYEAQ. The CDR3 sequence is 13 residues long. The germline V and J ends were trimmed by 8 bases and 6 bases, with 14 bases remaining between them.

This rearrangement joins TRBV12-3 or TRBV12-4 to TRBJ1-1; D is ambiguous. The CDR3 is made up of 13 amino acids. The V end was cut by 4 bases, the J end by 1 base, with 7 bases between. The DNA for the CDR3 is TGTGCCAGCAGTTCGGGCCCGAACACTGAAGCTTTCTTT. Protein sequence: CASSSGPNTEAFF.

This chain links TRBV7-6 with TRBJ1-6; 7 bases are shared with TRBD1. The CDR3 runs to 15 residues. Trimming removed 1 base from V and 6 bases from J; junction bases left unmatched: 3. Germline CDR1 reads SGHVS; CDR2 reads FNYEAQ. CDR3: CASSLEGQFNSPLHF. In DNA, the CDR3 is TGTGCCAGCAGCTTAGAGGGACAGTTTAATTCACCCCTCCACTTT.

The V and J genes are TRBV5-4 and TRBJ2-7; 10 bases line up with TRBD1. Germline lookup yields CDR1 SGHNT and CDR2 YYREEE (reference sequence). There are 14 residues in the CDR3. Trimming took 4 bases from V and 6 from J; bases not matched to a gene: 7. The CDR3 loop reads CASSQTGGGGEQYF. CDR3 in DNA: TGTGCCAGCAGCCAGACAGGGGGCGGAGGCGAGCAGTACTTC.

This clone was found a few times. The chain uses TRBV7-2 and TRBJ2-7; TRBD2 aligns across 8 bases. The germline V gene has CDR1 SGHTA and CDR2 FQGNSA. The length of the CDR3 is 15 residues. V gave up 4 bases and J gave up 6 bases; unmatched junction bases: 11. CDR3 in DNA: TGTGCCAGCAGCTCCAGGGGTGGCGGGGGGACCGAGCAGTACTTC. Translated: CASSSRGGGGTEQYF.

V usage is TRBV7-9 and J usage is TRBJ1-2; no definite D call. There are 12 residues in the CDR3. Germline V CDR1 and CDR2: SEHNR, FQNEAQ (reference sequence). V gave up 1 base and J gave up 4 bases, with 4 bases separating them. The CDR3 is CASSLEAYGYTF. CDR3 bases: TGTGCCAGCAGCTTAGAGGCCTATGGCTACACCTTC.